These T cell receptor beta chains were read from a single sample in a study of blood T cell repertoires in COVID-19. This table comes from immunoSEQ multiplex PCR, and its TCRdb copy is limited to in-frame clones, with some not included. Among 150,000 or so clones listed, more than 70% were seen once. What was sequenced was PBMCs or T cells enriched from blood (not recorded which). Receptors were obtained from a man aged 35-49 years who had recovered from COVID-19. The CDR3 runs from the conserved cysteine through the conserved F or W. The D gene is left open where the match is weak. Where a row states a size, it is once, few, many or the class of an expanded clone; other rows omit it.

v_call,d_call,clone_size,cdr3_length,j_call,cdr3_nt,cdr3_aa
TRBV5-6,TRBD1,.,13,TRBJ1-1,TGTGCCAGCAGCTTGGGGCAGGGGGCTACAACTTTCTTT,CASSLGQGATTFF
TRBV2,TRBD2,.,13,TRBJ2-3,TGTGCCAGCAGTGTGGGACTAGGCGATACGCAGTATTTT,CASSVGLGDTQYF
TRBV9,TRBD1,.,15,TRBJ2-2,TGTGCCAGCAGCGAGGGGGCAGGGTCCACCGGGGAGCTGTTTTTT,CASSEGAGSTGELFF
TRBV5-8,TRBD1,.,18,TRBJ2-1,TGTGCCAGCAGCTTGGGGTTCGTGCGGGACAGGGGAGTCAATGAGCAGTTCTTC,CASSLGFVRDRGVNEQFF
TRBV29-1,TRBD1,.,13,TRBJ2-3,TGCAGTGCTGACAGGGGGAGCCTGGGTACGCAGTATTTT,CSADRGSLGTQYF
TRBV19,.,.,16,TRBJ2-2,TGTGCCAGTAGAGGGGGAGTGAGGGCCGACACCGGGGAGCTGTTTTTT,CASRGGVRADTGELFF
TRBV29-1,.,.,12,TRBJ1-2,TGCAGCGTTGGGGCGGGGCCGCGGGGCTACACCTTC,CSVGAGPRGYTF
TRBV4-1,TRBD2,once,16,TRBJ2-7,TGCGCCAGCAGCCAAGACCGAGCGGGGGGCTGGTACGAGCAGTACTTC,CASSQDRAGGWYEQYF
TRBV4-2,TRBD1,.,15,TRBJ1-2,TGTGCCAGCAGCCAAGGGACAGGAACCCTGGATCGCTACACCTTC,CASSQGTGTLDRYTF
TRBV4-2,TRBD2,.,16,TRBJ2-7,TGTGCCAGCAGCCCCAGGACTAGCGGGGGGGGGAAGGAGCAGTACTTC,CASSPRTSGGGKEQYF
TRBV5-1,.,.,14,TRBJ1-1,TGCGCCAGCAGCTTTAACGGGTTGAACACTGAAGCTTTCTTT,CASSFNGLNTEAFF
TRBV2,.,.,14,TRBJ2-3,TGTGCCACCGGACGGGCAGGGCGCACAGATACGCAGTATTTT,CATGRAGRTDTQYF
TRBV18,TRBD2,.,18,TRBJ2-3,TGTGCCAGCTCACCATCGCGGGGGGCCTCACTCTACACAGATACGCAGTATTTT,CASSPSRGASLYTDTQYF
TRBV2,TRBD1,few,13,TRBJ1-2,TGTGCCAGCAGTCCGACAGGGGGGCGCGGCTACACCTTC,CASSPTGGRGYTF
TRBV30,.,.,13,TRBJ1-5,TGTGCCTGGTCACCGGGTTTGGATCAGCCCCAGCATTTT,CAWSPGLDQPQHF
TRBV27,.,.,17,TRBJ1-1,TGTGCCAGCAGCGGACTCACGGCAGGCTGGAAAGGAACTGAAGCTTTCTTT,CASSGLTAGWKGTEAFF
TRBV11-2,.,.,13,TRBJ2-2,TGTGCCAGCAGTCGACAATTCCCCGGGGAGCTGTTTTTT,CASSRQFPGELFF
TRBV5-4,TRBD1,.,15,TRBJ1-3,TGTGCCAGCAGGTCACAGGGGGCTCCTGGAAACACCATATATTTT,CASRSQGAPGNTIYF
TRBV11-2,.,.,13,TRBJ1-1,TGTGCCAGCAGCGCAGGGGTCTTGACTGAAGCTTTCTTT,CASSAGVLTEAFF
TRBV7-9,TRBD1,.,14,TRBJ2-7,TGTGCCAGCAGCCCTACAGGGGGAACCTACGAGCAGTACTTC,CASSPTGGTYEQYF
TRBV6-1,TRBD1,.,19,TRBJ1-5,TGTGCCAGCAGTGAAGACCTCGGACAGGGGGCTAGGAGCAATCAGCCCCAGCATTTT,CASSEDLGQGARSNQPQHF
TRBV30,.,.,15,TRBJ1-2,TGTGCCTGGAGTGTAGGCAGGGCCGAGATCTTCGGCTACACCTTC,CAWSVGRAEIFGYTF
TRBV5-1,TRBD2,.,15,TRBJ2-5,TGCGCCAGCAGCCTGTCTAAGGGAGGGCAAGAGACCCAGTACTTC,CASSLSKGGQETQYF
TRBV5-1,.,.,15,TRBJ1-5,TGCGCCAGCAGCTTGACCCCCGAGGTGAGCGTGCTAAAGCATTTT,CASSLTPEVSVLKHF
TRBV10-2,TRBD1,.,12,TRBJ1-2,TGCGCCACCCGGACAGGGAACTATGGCTACACCTTC,CATRTGNYGYTF
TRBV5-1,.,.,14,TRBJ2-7,TGCGCCAGCAGCGGGTCCTGGGGGGGCGGCGAGCAGTACTTC,CASSGSWGGGEQYF
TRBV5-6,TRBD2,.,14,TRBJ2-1,TGTGCCAGCAGCTTGGGGCTAGCGGGGGTATGGCAGTTCTTC,CASSLGLAGVWQFF
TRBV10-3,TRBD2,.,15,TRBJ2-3,TGTGCCATCAGACGGGAGGCGGGGGACACAGATACGCAGTATTTT,CAIRREAGDTDTQYF